The 5 T cell receptor beta chains reported below all come from one sample, sequenced in a study of T cells after yellow fever vaccination. TCRdb re-called the 5' RACE reads through MiXCR, storing one row per CDR3 protein. The sample consists of 500,000 to 700,000 distinct CDR3 sequences, under 25% of them appearing once. The material was PBMCs, obtained 15 days after the yellow fever booster vaccination. These receptors were collected from a man aged 25-40 years who received the YFV17D yellow fever vaccine.

This clonotype has only a few counts. In nucleotides, the CDR3 is TGTGCCAGCAGCTTAGAAGTTGGTGATCTCTCTGGGGCCAACGTCCTGACTTTC. This sequence encodes CASSLEVGDLSGANVLTF. V gene TRBV7-6 combines with J gene TRBJ2-6; D gene unclear. The germline V gene encodes CDR1 SGHVS and CDR2 FNYEAQ. The germline V and J ends were trimmed by 1 base and 0 bases, with 13 bases remaining between them. CDR3 length: 18 residues.

This clonotype was counted a few times. The J gene is TRBJ1-2, the V gene TRBV20-1; 7 bases are a match to TRBD1. Per germline, CDR1 DFQATT and CDR2 SNEGSKA (reference sequence). V lost 6 bases to trimming and J lost 4 bases; unmatched junction nucleotides: 11. The CDR3 runs to 14 residues. CDR3: CSAGSGTAIYGYTF. The CDR3 bases are TGCAGTGCGGGTTCCGGGACAGCAATCTATGGCTACACCTTC.

This clonotype has ten or more counts. The chain joins TRBV12-3 or TRBV12-4 to TRBJ2-1; the match to TRBD2 covers 10 bases. V lost 1 base to trimming and J lost 6 bases; unmatched junction nucleotides: 3. This CDR3 is 15 amino acids long. The DNA of the CDR3 is TGTGCCAGCAGTTTAGAGCGGGAGGGCCTCAATGAGCAGTTCTTC. Amino acid sequence: CASSLEREGLNEQFF.

This clonotype was seen only a few times. This chain connects TRBV11-2 to TRBJ1-1; TRBD1 is a possible D gene (5 bases). CDR1 is SGHAT and CDR2 is FQNNGV in the germline V gene. Trimming removed 0 bases at V and 10 bases at J, with 21 bases between. The CDR3 totals 16 residues. The DNA for the CDR3 is TGTGCCAGCAGCTTAGACCGGAGCTTTACCGGGACTTCAGCTTTCTTT. Its translation is CASSLDRSFTGTSAFF.

This clonotype was counted a few times. The chain carries TRBV3-1 and TRBJ2-1, with TRBD2 matching 15 bases. The CDR3 sequence is 16 residues long. V shed 4 bases, J shed 10 bases, and the junction held 8 bases outside the gene matches. Germline assignment: CDR1 LGHDT and CDR2 YNNKEL (reference sequence). CDR3 DNA: TGTGCCAGCAGCCGCTCCGGGACTAGCGGGAGGAACGAGCAGTTCTTC. This translates into CASSRSGTSGRNEQFF.